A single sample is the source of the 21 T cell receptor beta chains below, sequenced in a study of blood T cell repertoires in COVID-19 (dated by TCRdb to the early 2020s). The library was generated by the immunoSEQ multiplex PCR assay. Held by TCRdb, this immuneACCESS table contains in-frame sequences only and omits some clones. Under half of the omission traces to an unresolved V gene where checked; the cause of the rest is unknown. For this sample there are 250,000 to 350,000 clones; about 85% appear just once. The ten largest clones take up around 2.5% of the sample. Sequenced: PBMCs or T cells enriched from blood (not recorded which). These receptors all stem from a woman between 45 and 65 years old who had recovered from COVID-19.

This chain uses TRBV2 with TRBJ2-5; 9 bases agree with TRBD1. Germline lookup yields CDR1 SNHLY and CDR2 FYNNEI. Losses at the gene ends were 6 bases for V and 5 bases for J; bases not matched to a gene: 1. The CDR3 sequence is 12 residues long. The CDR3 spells CASRGQGETQYF. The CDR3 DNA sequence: TGTGCCAGCAGAGGACAGGGGGAGACCCAGTACTTC.

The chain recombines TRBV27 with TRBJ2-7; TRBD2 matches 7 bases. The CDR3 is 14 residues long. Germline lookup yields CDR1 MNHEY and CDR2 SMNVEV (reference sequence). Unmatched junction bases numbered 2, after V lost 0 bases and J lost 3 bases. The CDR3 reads CASSLSRDYYEQYF. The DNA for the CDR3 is TGTGCCAGCAGTTTATCCCGGGACTACTACGAGCAGTACTTC.

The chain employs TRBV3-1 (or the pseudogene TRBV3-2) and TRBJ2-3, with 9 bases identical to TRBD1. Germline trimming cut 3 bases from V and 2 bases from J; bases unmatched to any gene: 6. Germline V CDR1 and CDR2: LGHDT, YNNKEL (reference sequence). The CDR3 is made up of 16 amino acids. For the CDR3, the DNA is TGTGCCAGCAGCCATCTAAGGGACAGGGCCACAGATACGCAGTATTTT. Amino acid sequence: CASSHLRDRATDTQYF.

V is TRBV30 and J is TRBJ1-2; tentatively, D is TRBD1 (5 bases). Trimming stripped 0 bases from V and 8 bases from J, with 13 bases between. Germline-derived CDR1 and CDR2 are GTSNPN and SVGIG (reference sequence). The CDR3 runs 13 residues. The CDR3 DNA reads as TGTGCCTGGAGTGTTACCAGGGAAAGGGGCTACACCTTC. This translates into CAWSVTRERGYTF.

The CDR3 nucleotides read TGTGCCAGCAGGGATCAGGGGTGGAATCAGCCCCAGCATTTT. Protein: CASRDQGWNQPQHF. The rearrangement joins TRBV28 to TRBJ1-5; D is perhaps TRBD1 (6 bases). This CDR3 has 14 amino acids. V lost 6 bases to trimming and J lost 4 bases, with 13 bases between them. Germline V gene lookup returns CDR1 MDHEN and CDR2 SYDVKM. Using reference TRBV28 and TRBJ1-5 for the parts outside the CDR3, the full variable domain is DVKVTQSSRYLVKRTGEKVFLECVQDMDHENMFWYRQDPGLGLRLIYFSYDVKMKEKGDIPEGYSVSREKKERFSLILESASTNQTSMYLCASRDQGWNQPQHFGDGTRLSIL.

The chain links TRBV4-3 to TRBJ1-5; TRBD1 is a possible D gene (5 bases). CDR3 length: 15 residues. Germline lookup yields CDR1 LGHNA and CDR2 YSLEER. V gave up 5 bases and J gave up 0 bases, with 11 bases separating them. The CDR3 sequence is CASSFRVGSNQPQHF. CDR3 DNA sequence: TGCGCCAGCAGCTTCAGGGTGGGTAGCAATCAGCCCCAGCATTTT.

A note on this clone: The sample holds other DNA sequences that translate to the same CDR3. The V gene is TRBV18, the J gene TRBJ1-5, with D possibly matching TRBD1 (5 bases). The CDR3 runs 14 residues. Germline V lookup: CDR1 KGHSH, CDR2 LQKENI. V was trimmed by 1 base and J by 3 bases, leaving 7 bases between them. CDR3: CASSPQGNNQPQHF. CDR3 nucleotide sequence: TGTGCCAGCTCACCACAGGGGAACAATCAGCCCCAGCATTTT.

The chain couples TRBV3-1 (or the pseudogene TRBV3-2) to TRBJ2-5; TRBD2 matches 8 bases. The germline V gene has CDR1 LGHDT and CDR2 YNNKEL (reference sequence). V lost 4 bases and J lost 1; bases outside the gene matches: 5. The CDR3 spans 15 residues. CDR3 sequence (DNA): TGTGCCAGCAGCCCCGGGGGGGGACCCCAAGAGACCCAGTACTTC. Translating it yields CASSPGGGPQETQYF.

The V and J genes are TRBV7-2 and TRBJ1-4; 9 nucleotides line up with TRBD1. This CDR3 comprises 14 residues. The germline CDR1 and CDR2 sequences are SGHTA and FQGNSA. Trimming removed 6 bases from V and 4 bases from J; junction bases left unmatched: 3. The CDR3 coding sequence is TGTGCCAGCAGGTGGACAGGGGTTAATGAAAAACTGTTTTTT. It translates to CASRWTGVNEKLFF.

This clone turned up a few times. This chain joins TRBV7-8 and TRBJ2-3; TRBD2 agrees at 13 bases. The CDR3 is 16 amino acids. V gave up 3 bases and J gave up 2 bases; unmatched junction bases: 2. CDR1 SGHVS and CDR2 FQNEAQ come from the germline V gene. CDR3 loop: CASSLTSGGHTDTQYF. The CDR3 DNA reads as TGTGCCAGCAGCTTGACTAGCGGGGGGCACACAGATACGCAGTATTTT.

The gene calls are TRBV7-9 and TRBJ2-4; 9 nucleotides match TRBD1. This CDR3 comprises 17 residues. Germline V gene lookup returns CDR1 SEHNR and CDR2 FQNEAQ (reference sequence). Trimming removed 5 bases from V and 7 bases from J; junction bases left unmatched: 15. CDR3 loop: CASSPRPAGTGINIQYF. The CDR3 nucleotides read TGTGCCAGCAGCCCCCGTCCGGCCGGGACAGGGATTAACATTCAGTACTTC.

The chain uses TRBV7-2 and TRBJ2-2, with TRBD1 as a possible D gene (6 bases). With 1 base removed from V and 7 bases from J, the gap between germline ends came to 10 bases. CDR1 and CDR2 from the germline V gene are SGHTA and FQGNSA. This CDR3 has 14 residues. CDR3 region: CASSLGSGDGELFF. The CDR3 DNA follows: TGTGCCAGCAGCTTAGGGTCAGGGGACGGGGAGCTGTTTTTT.

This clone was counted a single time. CDR3 sequence: CASSLGHRRSTDTQYF. The CDR3 bases are TGCGCCAGCAGCTTGGGACACCGGAGGAGCACAGATACGCAGTATTTT. The chain has TRBV5-1 and TRBJ2-3, with D possibly being TRBD2 (5 bases). The length of the CDR3 is 16 residues. Germline values: CDR1 SGHRS, CDR2 YFSETQ. Trimming took off 0 bases at V and 0 bases at J, with 11 bases between the two ends.

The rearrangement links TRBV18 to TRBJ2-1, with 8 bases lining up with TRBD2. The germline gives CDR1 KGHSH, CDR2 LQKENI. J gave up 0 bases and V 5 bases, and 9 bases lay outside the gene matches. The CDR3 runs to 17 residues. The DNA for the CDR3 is TGTGCCAGCTCATCTCGGGTAGCGGGAAGCTCCTACAATGAGCAGTTCTTC. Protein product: CASSSRVAGSSYNEQFF.

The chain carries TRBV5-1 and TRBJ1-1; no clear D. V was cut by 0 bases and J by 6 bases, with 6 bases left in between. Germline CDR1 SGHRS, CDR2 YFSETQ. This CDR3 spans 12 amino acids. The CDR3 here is CASSLGSAEAFF. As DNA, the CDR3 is TGCGCCAGCAGCTTGGGATCGGCTGAAGCTTTCTTT.

For the CDR3, the DNA is TGTGCCAGCAGCTCCCACCGGCGGGGGACCCAGTACTTC. Translating gives CASSSHRRGTQYF. This sequence joins TRBV5-6 and TRBJ2-5, with D possibly TRBD2 on 6 matching bases. CDR3 length: 13 amino acids. CDR1 is SGHDT, CDR2 YYEEEE, per germline. V lost 3 bases, J lost 7 bases, and 13 bases lay in between.

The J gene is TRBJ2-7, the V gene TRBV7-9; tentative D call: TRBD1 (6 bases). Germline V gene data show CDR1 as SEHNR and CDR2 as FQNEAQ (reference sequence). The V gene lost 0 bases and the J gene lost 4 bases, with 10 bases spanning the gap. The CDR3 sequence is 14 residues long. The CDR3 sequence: CASSLAQQGYEQYF. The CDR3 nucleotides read TGTGCCAGCAGCTTAGCCCAACAGGGATACGAGCAGTACTTC.

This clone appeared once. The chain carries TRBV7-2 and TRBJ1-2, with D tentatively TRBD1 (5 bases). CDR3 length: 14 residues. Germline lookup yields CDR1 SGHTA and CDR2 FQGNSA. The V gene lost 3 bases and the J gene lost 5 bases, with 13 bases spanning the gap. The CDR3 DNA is TGTGCCAGCAGCTTGTACAGGCCGAGTTATGGCTACACCTTC. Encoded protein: CASSLYRPSYGYTF.

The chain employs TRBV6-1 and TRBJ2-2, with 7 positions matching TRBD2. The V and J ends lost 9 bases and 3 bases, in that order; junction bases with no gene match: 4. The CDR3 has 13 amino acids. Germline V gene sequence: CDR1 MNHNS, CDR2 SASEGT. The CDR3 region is CASRDYYTGELFF. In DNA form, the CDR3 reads TGTGCCAGTCGGGACTATTACACCGGGGAGCTGTTTTTT.

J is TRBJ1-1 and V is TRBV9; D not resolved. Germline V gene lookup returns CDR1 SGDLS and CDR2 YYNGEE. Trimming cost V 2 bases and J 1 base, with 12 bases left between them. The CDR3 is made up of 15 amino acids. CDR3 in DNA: TGTGCCAGCAGCGTCGATGGGAGGAGGAACACTGAAGCTTTCTTT. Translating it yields CASSVDGRRNTEAFF. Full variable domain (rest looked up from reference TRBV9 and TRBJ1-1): DSGVTQTPKHLITATGQRVTLRCSPRSGDLSVYWYQQSLDQGLQFLIQYYNGEERAKGNILERFSAQQFPDLHSELNLSSLELGDSALYFCASSVDGRRNTEAFFGQGTRLTVV.

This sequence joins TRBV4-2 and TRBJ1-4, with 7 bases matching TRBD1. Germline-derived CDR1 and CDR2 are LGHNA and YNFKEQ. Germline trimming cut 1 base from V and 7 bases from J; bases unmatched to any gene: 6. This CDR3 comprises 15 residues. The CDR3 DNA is TGTGCCAGCAGCCAAGGAGGGGGCCGGGGTGAAAAACTGTTTTTT. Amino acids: CASSQGGGRGEKLFF.